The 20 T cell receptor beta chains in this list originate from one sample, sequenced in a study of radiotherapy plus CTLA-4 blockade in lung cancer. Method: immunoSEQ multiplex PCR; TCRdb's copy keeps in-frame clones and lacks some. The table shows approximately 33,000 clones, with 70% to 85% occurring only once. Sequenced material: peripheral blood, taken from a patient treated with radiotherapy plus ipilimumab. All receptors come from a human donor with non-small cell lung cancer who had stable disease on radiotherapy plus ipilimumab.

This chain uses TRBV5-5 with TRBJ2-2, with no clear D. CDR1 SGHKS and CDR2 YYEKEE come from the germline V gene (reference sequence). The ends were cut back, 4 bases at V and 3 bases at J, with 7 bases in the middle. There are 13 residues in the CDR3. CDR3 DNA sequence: TGTGCCAGCAGCACCCACCACACCGGGGAGCTGTTTTTT. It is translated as CASSTHHTGELFF.

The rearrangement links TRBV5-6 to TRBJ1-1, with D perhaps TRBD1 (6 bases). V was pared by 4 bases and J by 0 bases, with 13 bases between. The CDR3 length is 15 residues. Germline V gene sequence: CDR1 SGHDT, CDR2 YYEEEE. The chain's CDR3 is CASSPGGGVNTEAFF. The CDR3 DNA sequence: TGTGCCAGCAGCCCTGGAGGGGGTGTGAACACTGAAGCTTTCTTT.

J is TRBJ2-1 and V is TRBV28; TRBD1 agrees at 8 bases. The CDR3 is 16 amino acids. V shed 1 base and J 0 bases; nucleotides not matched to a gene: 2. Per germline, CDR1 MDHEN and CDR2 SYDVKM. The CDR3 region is CASSLSGGTSYNEQFF. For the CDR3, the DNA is TGTGCCAGCAGTTTATCAGGGGGCACCTCCTACAATGAGCAGTTCTTC.

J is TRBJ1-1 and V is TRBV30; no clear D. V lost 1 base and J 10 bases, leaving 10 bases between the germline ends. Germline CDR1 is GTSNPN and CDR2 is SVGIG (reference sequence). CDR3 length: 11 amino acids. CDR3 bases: TGTGCCTGGAGTGGGTCTCTACTAGCTTTCTTT. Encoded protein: CAWSGSLLAFF.

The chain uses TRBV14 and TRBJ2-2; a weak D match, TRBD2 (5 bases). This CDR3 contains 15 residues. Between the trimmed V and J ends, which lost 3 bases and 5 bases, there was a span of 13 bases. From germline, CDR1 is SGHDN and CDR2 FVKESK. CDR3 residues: CASSHEGVWTGELFF. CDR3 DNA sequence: TGTGCCAGCAGCCATGAGGGCGTATGGACCGGGGAGCTGTTTTTT.

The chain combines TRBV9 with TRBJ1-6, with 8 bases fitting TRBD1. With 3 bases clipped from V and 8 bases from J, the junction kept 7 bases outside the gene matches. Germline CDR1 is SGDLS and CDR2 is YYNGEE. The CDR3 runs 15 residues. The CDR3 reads CASSGTGWEDSPLHF. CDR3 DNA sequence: TGTGCCAGCAGCGGGACAGGGTGGGAGGATTCACCCCTCCACTTT.

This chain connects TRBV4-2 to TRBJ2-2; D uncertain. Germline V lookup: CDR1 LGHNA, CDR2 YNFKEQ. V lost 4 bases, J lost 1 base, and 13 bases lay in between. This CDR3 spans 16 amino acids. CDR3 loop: CASSPHRAQNTGELFF. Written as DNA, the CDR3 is TGTGCCAGCAGCCCACATCGGGCTCAGAACACCGGGGAGCTGTTTTTT.

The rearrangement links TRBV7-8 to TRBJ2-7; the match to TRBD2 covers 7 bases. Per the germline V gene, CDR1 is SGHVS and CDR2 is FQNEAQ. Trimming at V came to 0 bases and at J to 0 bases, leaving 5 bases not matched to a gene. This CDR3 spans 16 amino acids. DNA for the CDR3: TGTGCCAGCAGCTTAGCCGGCAGCGGGGTCTCCTACGAGCAGTACTTC. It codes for CASSLAGSGVSYEQYF. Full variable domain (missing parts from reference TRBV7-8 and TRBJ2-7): GAGVSQSPRYKVAKRGQDVALRCDPISGHVSLFWYQQALGQGPEFLTYFQNEAQLDKSGLPSDRFFAERPEGSVSTLKIQRTQQEDSAVYLCASSLAGSGVSYEQYFGPGTRLTVT.

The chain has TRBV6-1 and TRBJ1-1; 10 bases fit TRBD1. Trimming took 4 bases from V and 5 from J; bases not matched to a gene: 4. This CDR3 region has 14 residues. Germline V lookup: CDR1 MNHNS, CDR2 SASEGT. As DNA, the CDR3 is TGTGCCAGCAGTGGACAGGGGGCTTGGACTGAAGCTTTCTTT. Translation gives CASSGQGAWTEAFF.

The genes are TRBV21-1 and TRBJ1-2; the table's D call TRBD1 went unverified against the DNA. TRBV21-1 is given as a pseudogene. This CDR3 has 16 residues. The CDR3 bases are TGTGCCAGCAGCGCGCGTGGACAGGGGGCGCGCTATGGCTACACCTTC. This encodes CASSARGQGARYGYTF.

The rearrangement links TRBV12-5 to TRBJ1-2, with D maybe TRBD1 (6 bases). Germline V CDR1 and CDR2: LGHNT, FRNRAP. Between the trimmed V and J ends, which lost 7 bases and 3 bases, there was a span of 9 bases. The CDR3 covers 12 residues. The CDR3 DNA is TGTGCTAGTGCTCCAGGGGACTATGGCTACACCTTC. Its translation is CASAPGDYGYTF. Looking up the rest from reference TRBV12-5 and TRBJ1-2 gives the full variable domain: DARVTQTPRHKVTEMGQEVTMRCQPILGHNTVFWYRQTMMQGLELLAYFRNRAPLDDSGMPKDRFSAEMPDATLATLKIQPSEPRDSAVYFCASAPGDYGYTFGSGTRLTVV.

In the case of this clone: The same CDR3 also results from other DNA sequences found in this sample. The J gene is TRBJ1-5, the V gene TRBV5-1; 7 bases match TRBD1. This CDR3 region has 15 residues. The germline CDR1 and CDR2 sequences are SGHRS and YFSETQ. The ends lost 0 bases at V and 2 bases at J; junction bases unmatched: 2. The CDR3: CASSLDGQGNQPQHF. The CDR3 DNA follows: TGCGCCAGCAGCTTGGACGGACAGGGCAATCAGCCCCAGCATTTT.

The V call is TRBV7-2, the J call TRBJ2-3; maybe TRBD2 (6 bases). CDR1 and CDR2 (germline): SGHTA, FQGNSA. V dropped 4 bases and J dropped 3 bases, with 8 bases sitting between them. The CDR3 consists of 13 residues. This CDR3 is CASSWTITDTQYF. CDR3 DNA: TGTGCCAGCAGCTGGACTATTACAGATACGCAGTATTTT.

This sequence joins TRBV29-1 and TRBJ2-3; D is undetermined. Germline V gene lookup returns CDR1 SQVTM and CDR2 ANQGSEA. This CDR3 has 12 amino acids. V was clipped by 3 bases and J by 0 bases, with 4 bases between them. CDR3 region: CSVDRSTDTQYF. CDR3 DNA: TGCAGCGTTGACCGAAGCACAGATACGCAGTATTTT.

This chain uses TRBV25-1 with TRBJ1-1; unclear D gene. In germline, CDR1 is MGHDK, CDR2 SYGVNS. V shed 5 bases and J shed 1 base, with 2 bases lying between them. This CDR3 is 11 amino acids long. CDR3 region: CASSRNTEAFF. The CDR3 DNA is TGTGCCAGCAGTAGGAACACTGAAGCTTTCTTT.

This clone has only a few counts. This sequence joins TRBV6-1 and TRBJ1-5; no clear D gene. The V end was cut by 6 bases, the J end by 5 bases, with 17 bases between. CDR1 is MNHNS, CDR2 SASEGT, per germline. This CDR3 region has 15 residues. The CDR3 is CASSQSGRIDQPQHF. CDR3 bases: TGTGCCAGCAGCCAAAGCGGACGGATAGATCAGCCCCAGCATTTT.

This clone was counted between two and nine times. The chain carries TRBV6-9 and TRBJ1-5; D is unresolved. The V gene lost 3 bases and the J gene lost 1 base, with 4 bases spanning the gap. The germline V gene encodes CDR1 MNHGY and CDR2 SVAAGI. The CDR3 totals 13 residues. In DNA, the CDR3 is TGTGCCAGCAGTTACGACAGCAATCAGCCCCAGCATTTT. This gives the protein CASSYDSNQPQHF.

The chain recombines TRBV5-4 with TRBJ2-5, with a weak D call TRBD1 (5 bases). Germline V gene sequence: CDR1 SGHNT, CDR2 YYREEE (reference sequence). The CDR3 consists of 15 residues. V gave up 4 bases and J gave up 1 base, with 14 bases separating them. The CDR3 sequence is CASSPVGAGQETQYF. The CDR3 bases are TGTGCCAGCAGCCCGGTTGGGGCAGGCCAAGAGACCCAGTACTTC.

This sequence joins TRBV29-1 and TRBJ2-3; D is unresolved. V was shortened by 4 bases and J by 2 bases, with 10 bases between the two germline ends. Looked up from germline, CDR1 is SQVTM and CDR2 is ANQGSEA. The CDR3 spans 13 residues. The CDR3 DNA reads TGCAGCGTTGTAGTCGATCTCACAGATACGCAGTATTTT. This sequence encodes CSVVVDLTDTQYF.

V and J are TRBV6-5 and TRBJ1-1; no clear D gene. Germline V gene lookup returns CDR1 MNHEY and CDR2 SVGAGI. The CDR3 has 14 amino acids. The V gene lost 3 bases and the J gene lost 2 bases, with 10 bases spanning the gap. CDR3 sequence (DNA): TGTGCCAGCAGTTATACACGGGGAAACACTGAAGCTTTCTTT. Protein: CASSYTRGNTEAFF.